These T cell receptor beta chains were read from a single sample in a study of T-cell memory formation after mild COVID-19. Each CDR3 protein gets one entry after TCRdb re-called the 5' RACE reads with MiXCR. The repertoire consists of approximately 490,000 distinct CDR3 sequences, with around 21% occurring once and the leading ten covering roughly an eighth. The material sequenced was PBMCs or a T cell subset sorted from them (not recorded which). The receptor source for this set is an adult woman who had mild COVID-19 (a few samples of this study predate the infection). Cell type and time point are not known. The CDR3 runs from the conserved cysteine through the conserved F or W. D genes are given only for firm matches. Not every row has a clone size; where given, it reads once, few, many or a size class.

V gene	CDR3 length	J gene	clone size	D gene	CDR3 DNA	CDR3 protein
TRBV7-3	15	TRBJ1-1	NA	TRBD1	TGTGCCAGCAGCTTAGATTCGACAGGGGGTACTGAAGCTTTCTTT	CASSLDSTGGTEAFF
TRBV6-1	13	TRBJ1-2	few	NA	TGTGCCAGCAGTGAAAGCGGGACATTTGGCTACACCTTC	CASSESGTFGYTF
TRBV5-5	18	TRBJ2-3	NA	TRBD2	TGTGCCAGCAGCTTGGACCTAGCGGGAGCTCGGCGGACAGATACGCAGTATTTT	CASSLDLAGARRTDTQYF
TRBV4-2	18	TRBJ2-1	few	TRBD2	TGTGCCAGCAGCCAAGATCATCTCCTAGCGGGGGTCTACAATGAGCAGTTCTTC	CASSQDHLLAGVYNEQFF
TRBV4-2	15	TRBJ2-7	NA	TRBD2	TGTGCCAGCAGCCAGGGACTAGGAAGGGTGTACGAGCAGTACTTC	CASSQGLGRVYEQYF
TRBV12-3/TRBV12-4	13	TRBJ2-5	NA	TRBD1	TGTGCCAGCGGCTGGGACAGGGGGGAGACCCAGTACTTC	CASGWDRGETQYF
TRBV5-5	17	TRBJ2-7	NA	NA	TGTGCCAGCAGCGCCGAAGGGACCGACAGAGGTTTCTACGAGCAGTACTTC	CASSAEGTDRGFYEQYF
TRBV2	13	TRBJ2-5	few	NA	TGTGCCAGCACCAAGGGACTGCAAGAGACCCAGTACTTC	CASTKGLQETQYF
TRBV5-6	16	TRBJ2-7	NA	NA	TGTGCCAGCAGCTGGGCGATTGCGGACCGGACCTACGAGCAGTACTTC	CASSWAIADRTYEQYF
TRBV18	14	TRBJ1-1	few	NA	TGTGCCAGCTCACGGACAGAGATGAACACTGAAGCTTTCTTT	CASSRTEMNTEAFF
TRBV4-3	16	TRBJ2-7	few	TRBD2	TGCGCCAGCAGCCAAGTGGTGTCTAGCGGGTCCTACGAGCAGTACTTC	CASSQVVSSGSYEQYF
TRBV9	15	TRBJ2-5	NA	TRBD1	TGTGCCAGCACAAGAACCGGGACAGGGGAAGAGACCCAGTACTTC	CASTRTGTGEETQYF
TRBV5-1	15	TRBJ2-2	NA	TRBD2	TGCGCCAGCAGTCCTAGCGGTCAAATCACCGGGGAGCTGTTTTTT	CASSPSGQITGELFF
TRBV24-1	14	TRBJ1-2	NA	TRBD1	TGTGCCACCAGTGATTGGGACAGGGACTATGGCTACACCTTC	CATSDWDRDYGYTF
TRBV10-3	14	TRBJ2-6	NA	NA	TGTGCCATCAAAGGGACCTCTGGGGCCAACGTCCTGACTTTC	CAIKGTSGANVLTF
TRBV24-1	16	TRBJ2-1	NA	NA	TGTGCCACCAGTGACCCTCGGGAGCCCTCTAGCAATGAGCAGTTCTTC	CATSDPREPSSNEQFF
TRBV5-1	16	TRBJ2-5	few	NA	TGCGCCAGCAGCTTGGGACAGGGCGGGGGCGAAGAGACCCAGTACTTC	CASSLGQGGGEETQYF
TRBV5-1	14	TRBJ1-2	many	NA	TGCGCCAGCAGCTTGTCCGGGGGGAGTAATGGCTACACCTTC	CASSLSGGSNGYTF
TRBV12-3/TRBV12-4	13	TRBJ2-3	NA	TRBD1	TGTGCCAGCAGCCCACAAACAGGGGGAGGGCAGTATTTT	CASSPQTGGGQYF
TRBV7-6	15	TRBJ2-7	NA	NA	TGTGCCAGCAGCTTGGTGGCGGACGGTACCTACGAGCAGTACTTC	CASSLVADGTYEQYF
TRBV5-1	17	TRBJ1-5	NA	NA	TGCGCCAGCAGCCCCGGGCCCTTAAAGAAGAGCAATCAGCCCCAGCATTTT	CASSPGPLKKSNQPQHF
TRBV6-2/TRBV6-3	14	TRBJ1-1	many	NA	TGTGCCAGCAGTTACACTCACTCGAACACTGAAGCTTTCTTT	CASSYTHSNTEAFF
TRBV12-3/TRBV12-4	18	TRBJ2-1	NA	TRBD2	TGTGCCAGCAGCTCCCGGACTAGCGGGGGGGCCTTTAGAAATGAGCAGTTCTTC	CASSSRTSGGAFRNEQFF
TRBV5-1	15	TRBJ1-1	NA	NA	TGCGCCAGCAGCCCCTGGGGGGGATTGAACACTGAAGCTTTCTTT	CASSPWGGLNTEAFF
TRBV5-1	15	TRBJ2-5	NA	NA	TGCGCCAGCAGCTTGGTAGCAGTAGGTGCGGAGACCCAGTACTTC	CASSLVAVGAETQYF
TRBV7-2	13	TRBJ2-1	NA	NA	TGTGCCAGCAGGCGTAGCTCCTACAATGAGCAGTTCTTC	CASRRSSYNEQFF
TRBV6-2/TRBV6-3	13	TRBJ1-5	NA	NA	TGTGCCAGCAGTTATGGCTCCTTGGGAGCCCAGCATTTT	CASSYGSLGAQHF
TRBV2	17	TRBJ2-5	once	TRBD2	TGTGCCAGCAGTGAAGGACGATTAGCGGGAGCCACGGGGACCCAGTACTTC	CASSEGRLAGATGTQYF
TRBV6-2/TRBV6-3	15	TRBJ1-2	NA	NA	TGTGCCAGCAGTTACCGGGCAGAAGCTAACTATGGCTACACCTTC	CASSYRAEANYGYTF